This T cell receptor beta chain was retrieved from a study of cytomegalovirus exposure and HLA in healthy donors. Study outcomes and limitations: An analysis was carried out later, and it reportedly showed fewer N-insertions in an Asian-associated ancestry cluster than the approximately 710-donor mean.

CDR1 and CDR2 (germline): SGHRS, YFSETQ. V was shortened by 0 bases and J by 4 bases, with 10 bases between the two germline ends. This CDR3 region has 14 residues. There were likely unrecorded immune exposures, though donors were nominally healthy when sampled. Turning to this clone: No antigen is known for it.

Both 60 Vbeta primers and 13 Jbeta primers went into the PCR. Here immunoSEQ multiplex PCR was the method, and the copy in TCRdb shows in-frame clones only, minus some. The sample includes 180,000 or so clones, approximately 80% of them seen just once. The chain links TRBV5-1 to TRBJ1-1, with D unresolved. The TCR sequence derives from a female donor in good health and CMV-seronegative. Sequenced sample: PBMCs. The DNA for the CDR3 is TGCGCCAGCAGCTTGGGTCGGGGAACCACTGAAGCTTTCTTT. The encoded protein is CASSLGRGTTEAFF.